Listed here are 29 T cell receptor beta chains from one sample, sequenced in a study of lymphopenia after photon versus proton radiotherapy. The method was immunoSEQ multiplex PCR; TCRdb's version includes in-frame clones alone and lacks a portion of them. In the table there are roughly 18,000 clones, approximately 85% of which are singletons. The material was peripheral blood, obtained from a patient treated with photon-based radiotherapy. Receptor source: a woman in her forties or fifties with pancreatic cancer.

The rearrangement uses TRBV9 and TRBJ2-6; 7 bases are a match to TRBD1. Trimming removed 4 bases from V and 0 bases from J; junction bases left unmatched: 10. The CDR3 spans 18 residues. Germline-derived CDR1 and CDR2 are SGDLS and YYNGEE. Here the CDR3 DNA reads TGTGCCAGCAGCACCTCCGGACAGGACTTCTCTGGGGCCAACGTCCTGACTTTC. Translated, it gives CASSTSGQDFSGANVLTF.

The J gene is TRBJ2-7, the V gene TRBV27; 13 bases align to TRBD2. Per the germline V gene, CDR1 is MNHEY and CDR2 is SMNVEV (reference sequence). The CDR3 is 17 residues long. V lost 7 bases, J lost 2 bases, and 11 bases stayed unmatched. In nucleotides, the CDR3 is TGTGCCAGCACCGCAAGGACTAGCGGGAGCTCCACCTACGAGCAGTACTTC. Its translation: CASTARTSGSSTYEQYF.

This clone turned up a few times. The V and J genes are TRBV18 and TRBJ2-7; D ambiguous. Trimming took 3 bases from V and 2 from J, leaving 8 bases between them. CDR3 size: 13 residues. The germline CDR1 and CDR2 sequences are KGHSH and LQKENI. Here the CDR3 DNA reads TGTGCCAGCTCACCGGACGGAACCTACGAGCAGTACTTC. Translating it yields CASSPDGTYEQYF.

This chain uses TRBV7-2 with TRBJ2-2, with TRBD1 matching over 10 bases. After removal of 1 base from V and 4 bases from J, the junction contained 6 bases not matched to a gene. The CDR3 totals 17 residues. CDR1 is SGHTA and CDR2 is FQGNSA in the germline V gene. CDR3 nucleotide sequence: TGTGCCAGCAGCTTAGTCCCCGGGACAGGGGTCACCGGGGAGCTGTTTTTT. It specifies CASSLVPGTGVTGELFF.

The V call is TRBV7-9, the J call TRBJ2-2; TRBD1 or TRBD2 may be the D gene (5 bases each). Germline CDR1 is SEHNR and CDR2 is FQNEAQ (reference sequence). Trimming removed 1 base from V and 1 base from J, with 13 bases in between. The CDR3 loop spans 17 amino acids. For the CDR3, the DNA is TGTGCCAGCAGCTTAGGGGTTGGGGGAAGGAACACCGGGGAGCTGTTTTTT. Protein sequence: CASSLGVGGRNTGELFF.

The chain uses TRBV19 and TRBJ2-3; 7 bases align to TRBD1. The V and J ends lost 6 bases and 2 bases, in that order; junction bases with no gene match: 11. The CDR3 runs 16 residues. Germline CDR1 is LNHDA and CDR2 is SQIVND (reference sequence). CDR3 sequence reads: CASRRMTGPTTDTQYF. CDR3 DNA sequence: TGTGCCAGTAGAAGAATGACAGGGCCTACCACAGATACGCAGTATTTT.

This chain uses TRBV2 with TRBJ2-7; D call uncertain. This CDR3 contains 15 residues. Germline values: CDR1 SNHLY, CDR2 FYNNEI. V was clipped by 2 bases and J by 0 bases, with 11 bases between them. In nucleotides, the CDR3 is TGTGCCAGCAGTGAAAAGCGTTTTAGCTCCTACGAGCAGTACTTC. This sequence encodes CASSEKRFSSYEQYF.

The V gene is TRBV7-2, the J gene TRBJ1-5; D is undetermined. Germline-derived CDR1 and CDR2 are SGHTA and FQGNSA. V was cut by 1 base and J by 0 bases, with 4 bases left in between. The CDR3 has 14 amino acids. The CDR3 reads CASSLVSSNQPQHF. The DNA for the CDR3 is TGTGCCAGCAGCTTAGTTAGTAGCAATCAGCCCCAGCATTTT.

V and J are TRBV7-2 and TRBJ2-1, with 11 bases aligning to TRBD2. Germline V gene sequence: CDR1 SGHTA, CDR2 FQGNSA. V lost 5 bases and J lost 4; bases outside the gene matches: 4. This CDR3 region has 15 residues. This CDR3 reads CASSPGLAGYNEQFF. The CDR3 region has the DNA TGTGCCAGCAGCCCAGGACTAGCGGGTTACAATGAGCAGTTCTTC.

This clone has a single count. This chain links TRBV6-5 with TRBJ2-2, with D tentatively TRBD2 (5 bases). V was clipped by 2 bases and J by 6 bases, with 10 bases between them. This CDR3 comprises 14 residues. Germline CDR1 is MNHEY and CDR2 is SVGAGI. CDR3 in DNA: TGTGCCAGCAGTTACGTGTTACTAGCCGGGGAGCTGTTTTTT. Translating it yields CASSYVLLAGELFF.

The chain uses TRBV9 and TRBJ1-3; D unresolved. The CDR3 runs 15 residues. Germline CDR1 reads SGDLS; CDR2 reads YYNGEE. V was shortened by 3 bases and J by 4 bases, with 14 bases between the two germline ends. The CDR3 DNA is TGTGCCAGCAGCGCGGGAACCCTTGGAGGAAACACCATATATTTT. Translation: CASSAGTLGGNTIYF.

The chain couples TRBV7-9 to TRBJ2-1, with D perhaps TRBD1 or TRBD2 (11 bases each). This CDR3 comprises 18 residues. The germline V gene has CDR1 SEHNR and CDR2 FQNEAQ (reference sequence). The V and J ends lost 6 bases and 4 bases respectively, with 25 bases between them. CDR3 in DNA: TGTGCCAGCAGATCCGGGACAGGGGGACTAGCGGAGTACAATGAGCAGTTCTTC. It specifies CASRSGTGGLAEYNEQFF.

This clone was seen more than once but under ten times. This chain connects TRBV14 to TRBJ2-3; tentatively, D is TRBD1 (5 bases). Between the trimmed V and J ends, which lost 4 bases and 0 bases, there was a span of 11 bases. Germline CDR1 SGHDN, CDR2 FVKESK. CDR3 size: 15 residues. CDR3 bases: TGTGCCAGCAGCCTACATAGGGGAAGCACAGATACGCAGTATTTT. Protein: CASSLHRGSTDTQYF.

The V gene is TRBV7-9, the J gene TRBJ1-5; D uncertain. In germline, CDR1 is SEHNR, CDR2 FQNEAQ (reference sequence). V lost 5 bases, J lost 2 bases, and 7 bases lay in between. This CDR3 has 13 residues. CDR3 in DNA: TGTGCCAGCAGCAGGGATGGCAATCAGCCCCAGCATTTT. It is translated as CASSRDGNQPQHF.

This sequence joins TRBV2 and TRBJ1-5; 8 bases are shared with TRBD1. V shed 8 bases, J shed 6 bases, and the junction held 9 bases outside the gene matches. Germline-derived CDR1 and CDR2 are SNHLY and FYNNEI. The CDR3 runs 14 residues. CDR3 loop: CASGSRDRTQPQHF. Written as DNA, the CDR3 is TGTGCCAGCGGTTCCCGGGACAGGACTCAGCCCCAGCATTTT.

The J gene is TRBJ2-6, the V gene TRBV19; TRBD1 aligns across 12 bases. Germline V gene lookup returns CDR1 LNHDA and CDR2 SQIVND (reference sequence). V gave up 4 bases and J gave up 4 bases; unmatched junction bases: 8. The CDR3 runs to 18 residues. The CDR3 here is CASSTPGQGAGGANVLTF. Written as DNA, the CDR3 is TGTGCCAGTAGTACACCGGGACAGGGGGCGGGCGGGGCCAACGTCCTGACTTTC.

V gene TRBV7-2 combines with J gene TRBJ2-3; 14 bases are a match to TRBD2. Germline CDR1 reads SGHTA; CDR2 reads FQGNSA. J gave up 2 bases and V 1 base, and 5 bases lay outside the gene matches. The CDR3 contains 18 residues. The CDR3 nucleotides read TGTGCCAGCAGCTTAGTCCTGGGACTAGCGGGGGTCACAGATACGCAGTATTTT. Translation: CASSLVLGLAGVTDTQYF.

The chain's CDR3 is CATSREGRTGGDEQFF. CDR3 DNA sequence: TGTGCCACCAGCAGGGAAGGGCGGACCGGCGGGGATGAGCAGTTCTTC. The genes are TRBV15 and TRBJ2-1; possible D gene TRBD2, 6 bases. Germline lookup yields CDR1 LNHNV and CDR2 YYDKDF (reference sequence). V dropped 3 bases and J dropped 8 bases, with 20 bases sitting between them. CDR3 length equals 16 residues.

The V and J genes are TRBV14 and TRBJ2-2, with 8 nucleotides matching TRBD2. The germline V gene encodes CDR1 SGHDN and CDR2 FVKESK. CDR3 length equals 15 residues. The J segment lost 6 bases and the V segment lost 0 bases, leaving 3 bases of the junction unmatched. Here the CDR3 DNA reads TGTGCCAGCAGCCAAGAGCCCGGGAGGGCCGGGGAGCTGTTTTTT. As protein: CASSQEPGRAGELFF.

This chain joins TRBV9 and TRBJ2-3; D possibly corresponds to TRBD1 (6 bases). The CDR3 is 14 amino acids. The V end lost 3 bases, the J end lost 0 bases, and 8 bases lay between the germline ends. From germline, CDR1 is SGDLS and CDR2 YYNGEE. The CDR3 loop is CASSADSSTDTQYF. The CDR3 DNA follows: TGTGCCAGCAGCGCGGACAGTAGCACAGATACGCAGTATTTT. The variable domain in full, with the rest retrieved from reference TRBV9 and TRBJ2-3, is DSGVTQTPKHLITATGQRVTLRCSPRSGDLSVYWYQQSLDQGLQFLIQYYNGEERAKGNILERFSAQQFPDLHSELNLSSLELGDSALYFCASSADSSTDTQYFGPGTRLTVL.

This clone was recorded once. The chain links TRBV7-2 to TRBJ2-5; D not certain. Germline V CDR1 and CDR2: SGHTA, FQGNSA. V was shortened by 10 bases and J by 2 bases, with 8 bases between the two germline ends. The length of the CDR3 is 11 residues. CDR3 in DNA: TGTGCCATCCCTAAGCAAGAGACCCAGTACTTC. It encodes CAIPKQETQYF. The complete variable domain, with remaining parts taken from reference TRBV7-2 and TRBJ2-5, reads GAGVSQSPSNKVTEKGKDVELRCDPISGHTALYWYRQSLGQGLEFLIYFQGNSAPDKSGLPSDRFSAERTGGSVSTLTIQRTQQEDSAVYLCAIPKQETQYFGPGTRLLVL.

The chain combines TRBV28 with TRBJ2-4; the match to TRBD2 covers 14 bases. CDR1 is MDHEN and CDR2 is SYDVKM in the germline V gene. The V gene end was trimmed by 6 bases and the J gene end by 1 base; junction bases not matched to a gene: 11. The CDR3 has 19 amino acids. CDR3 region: CASSPPGLAGVSAKNIQYF. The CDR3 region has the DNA TGTGCCAGCAGCCCCCCGGGACTAGCGGGAGTTTCGGCCAAAAACATTCAGTACTTC.

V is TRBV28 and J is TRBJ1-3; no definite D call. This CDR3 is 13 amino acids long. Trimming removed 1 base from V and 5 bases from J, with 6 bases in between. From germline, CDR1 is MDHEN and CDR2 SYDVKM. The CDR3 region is CASSLSGRNTIYF. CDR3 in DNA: TGTGCCAGCAGTTTATCCGGGCGAAACACCATATATTTT.

For the CDR3, the DNA is TGTGCCAGCAGTTTACGCCTGAGCTCCTACAATGAGCAGTTCTTC. It codes for CASSLRLSSYNEQFF. This sequence joins TRBV27 and TRBJ2-1; D not certain. From germline, CDR1 is MNHEY and CDR2 SMNVEV (reference sequence). This CDR3 region has 15 residues. Trimming left V 2 bases short and J 0 bases short, with 8 bases between.

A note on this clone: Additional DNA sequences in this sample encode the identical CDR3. CDR3 nucleotide sequence: TGCGCCAGCAGCTGGACTAGCGGGAGTCACGAGCAGTACTTC. Translated, it gives CASSWTSGSHEQYF. This sequence joins TRBV10-2 and TRBJ2-7, with TRBD2 identical over 13 bases. Germline trimming cut 6 bases from V and 5 bases from J; bases unmatched to any gene: 4. The CDR3 contains 14 residues. The germline CDR1 and CDR2 sequences are WSHSY and SAAADI.

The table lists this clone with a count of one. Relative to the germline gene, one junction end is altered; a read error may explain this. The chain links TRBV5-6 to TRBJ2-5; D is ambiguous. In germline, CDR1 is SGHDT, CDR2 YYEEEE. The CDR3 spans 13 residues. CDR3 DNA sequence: TGTGCCAGCAGCTTCCCCCCCTCGGGCCCGGAGCACTTC. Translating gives CASSFPPSGPEHF.

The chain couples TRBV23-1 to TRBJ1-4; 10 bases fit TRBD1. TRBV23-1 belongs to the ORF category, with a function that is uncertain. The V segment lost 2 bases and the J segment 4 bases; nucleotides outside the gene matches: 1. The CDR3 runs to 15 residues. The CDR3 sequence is CASSQRDRGNEKLFF. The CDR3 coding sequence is TGCGCCAGCAGTCAACGGGACAGGGGTAATGAAAAACTGTTTTTT.

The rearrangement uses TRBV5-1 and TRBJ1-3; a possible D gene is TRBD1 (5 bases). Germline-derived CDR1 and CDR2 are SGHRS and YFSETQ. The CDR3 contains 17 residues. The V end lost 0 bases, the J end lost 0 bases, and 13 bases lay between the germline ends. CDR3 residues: CASSLVATASSGNTIYF. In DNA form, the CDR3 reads TGCGCCAGCAGCTTGGTCGCGACAGCGAGCTCTGGAAACACCATATATTTT.

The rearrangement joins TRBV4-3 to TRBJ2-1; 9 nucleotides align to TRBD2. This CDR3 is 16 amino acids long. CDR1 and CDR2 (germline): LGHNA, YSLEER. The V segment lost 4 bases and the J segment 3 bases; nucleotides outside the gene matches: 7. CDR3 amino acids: CASSRGVSGSYNEQFF. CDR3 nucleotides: TGCGCCAGCAGCCGAGGCGTTAGCGGGAGCTACAATGAGCAGTTCTTC.